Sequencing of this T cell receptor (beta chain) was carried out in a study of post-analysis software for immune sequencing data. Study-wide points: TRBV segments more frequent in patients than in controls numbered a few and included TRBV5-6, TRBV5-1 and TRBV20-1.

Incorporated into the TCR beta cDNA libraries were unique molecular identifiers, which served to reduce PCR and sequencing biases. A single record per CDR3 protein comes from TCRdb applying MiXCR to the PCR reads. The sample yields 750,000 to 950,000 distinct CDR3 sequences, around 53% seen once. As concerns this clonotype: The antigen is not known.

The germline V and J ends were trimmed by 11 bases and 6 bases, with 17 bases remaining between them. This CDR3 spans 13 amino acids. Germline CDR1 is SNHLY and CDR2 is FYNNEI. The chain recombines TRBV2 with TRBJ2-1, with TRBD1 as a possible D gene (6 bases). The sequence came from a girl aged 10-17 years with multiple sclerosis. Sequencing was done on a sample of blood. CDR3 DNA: TGTGCCGGAGGACAGTTTTTAGGCAATGAGCAGTTCTTC. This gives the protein CAGGQFLGNEQFF.